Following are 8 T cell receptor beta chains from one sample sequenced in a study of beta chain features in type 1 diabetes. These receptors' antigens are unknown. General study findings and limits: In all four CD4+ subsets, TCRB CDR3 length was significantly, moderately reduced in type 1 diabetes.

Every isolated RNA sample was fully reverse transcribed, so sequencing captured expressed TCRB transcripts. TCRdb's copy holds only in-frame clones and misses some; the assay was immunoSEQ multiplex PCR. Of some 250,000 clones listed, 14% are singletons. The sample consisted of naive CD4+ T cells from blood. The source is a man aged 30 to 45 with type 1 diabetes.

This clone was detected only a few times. In DNA form, the CDR3 reads TGTGCCAGCCGACCGGGACAGACCTACGAGCAGTACTTC. Translated, it gives CASRPGQTYEQYF. This chain uses TRBV6-5 with TRBJ2-7; 7 bases agree with TRBD1. The length of the CDR3 is 13 residues. Trimming at V came to 8 bases and at J to 2 bases, leaving 6 bases not matched to a gene. Germline V gives CDR1 MNHEY, CDR2 SVGAGI.

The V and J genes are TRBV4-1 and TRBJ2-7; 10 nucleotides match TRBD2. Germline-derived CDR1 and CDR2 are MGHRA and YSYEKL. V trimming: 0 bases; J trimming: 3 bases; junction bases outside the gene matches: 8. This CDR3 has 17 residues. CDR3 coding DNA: TGCGCCAGCAGCCAAGATCAGACTAGCGGGTCACTCTACGAGCAGTACTTC. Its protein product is CASSQDQTSGSLYEQYF.

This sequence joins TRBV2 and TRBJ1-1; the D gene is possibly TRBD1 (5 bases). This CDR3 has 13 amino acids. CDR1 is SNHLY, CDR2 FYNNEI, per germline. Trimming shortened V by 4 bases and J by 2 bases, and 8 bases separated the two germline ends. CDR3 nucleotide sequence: TGTGCCAGCAGTGGACAGATAAACACTGAAGCTTTCTTT. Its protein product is CASSGQINTEAFF.

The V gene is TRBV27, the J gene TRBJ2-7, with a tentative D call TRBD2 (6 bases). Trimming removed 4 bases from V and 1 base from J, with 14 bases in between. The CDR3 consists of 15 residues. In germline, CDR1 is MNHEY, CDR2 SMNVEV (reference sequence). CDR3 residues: CASSSGGSGSYEQYF. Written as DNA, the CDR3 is TGTGCCAGCAGTTCCGGAGGGTCAGGGTCCTACGAGCAGTACTTC.

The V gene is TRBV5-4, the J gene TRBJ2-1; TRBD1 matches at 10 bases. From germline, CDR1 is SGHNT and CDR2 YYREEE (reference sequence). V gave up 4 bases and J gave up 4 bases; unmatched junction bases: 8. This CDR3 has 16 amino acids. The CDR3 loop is CASSPGGTGVYNEQFF. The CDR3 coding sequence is TGTGCCAGCAGCCCGGGTGGGACAGGGGTGTACAATGAGCAGTTCTTC.

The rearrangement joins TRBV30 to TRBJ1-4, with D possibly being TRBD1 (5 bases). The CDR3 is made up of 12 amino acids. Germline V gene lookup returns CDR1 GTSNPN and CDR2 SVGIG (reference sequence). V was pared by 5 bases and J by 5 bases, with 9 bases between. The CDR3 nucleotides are TGTGCCTGGTCGGGGGAAAATGAAAAACTGTTTTTT. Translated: CAWSGENEKLFF.

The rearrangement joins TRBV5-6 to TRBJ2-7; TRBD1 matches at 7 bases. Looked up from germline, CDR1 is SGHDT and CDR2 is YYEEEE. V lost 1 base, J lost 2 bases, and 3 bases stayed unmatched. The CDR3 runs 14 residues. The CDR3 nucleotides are TGTGCCAGCAGCTTGCTGGGACAGACCTACGAGCAGTACTTC. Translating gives CASSLLGQTYEQYF. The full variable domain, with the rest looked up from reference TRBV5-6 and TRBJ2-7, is DAGVTQSPTHLIKTRGQQVTLRCSPKSGHDTVSWYQQALGQGPQFIFQYYEEEERQRGNFPDRFSGHQFPNYSSELNVNALLLGDSALYLCASSLLGQTYEQYFGPGTRLTVT.

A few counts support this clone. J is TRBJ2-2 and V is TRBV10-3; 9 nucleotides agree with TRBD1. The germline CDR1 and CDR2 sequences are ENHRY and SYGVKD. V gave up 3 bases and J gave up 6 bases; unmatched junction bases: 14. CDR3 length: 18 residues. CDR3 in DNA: TGTGCCATCAGTGACCCATCCCGTGGGACAGGGTATCCCGGGGAGCTGTTTTTT. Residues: CAISDPSRGTGYPGELFF.